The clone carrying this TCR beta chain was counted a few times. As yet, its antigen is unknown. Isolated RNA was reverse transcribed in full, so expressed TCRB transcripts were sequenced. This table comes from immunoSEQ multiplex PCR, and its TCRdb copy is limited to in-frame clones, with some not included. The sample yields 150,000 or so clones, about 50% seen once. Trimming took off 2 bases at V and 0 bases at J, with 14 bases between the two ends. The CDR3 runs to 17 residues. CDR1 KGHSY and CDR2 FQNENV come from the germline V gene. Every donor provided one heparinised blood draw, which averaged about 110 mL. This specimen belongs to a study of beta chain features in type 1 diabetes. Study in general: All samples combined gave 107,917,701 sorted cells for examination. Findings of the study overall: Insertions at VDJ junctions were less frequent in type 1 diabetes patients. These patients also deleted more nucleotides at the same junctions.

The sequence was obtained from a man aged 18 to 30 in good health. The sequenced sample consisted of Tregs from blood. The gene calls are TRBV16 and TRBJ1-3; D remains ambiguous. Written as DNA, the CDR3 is TGTGCCAGCAGCCAAAGGAACGGACGGGGCTCTGGAAACACCATATATTTT. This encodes CASSQRNGRGSGNTIYF. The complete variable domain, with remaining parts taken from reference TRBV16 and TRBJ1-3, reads GEEVAQTPKHLVRGEGQKAKLYCAPIKGHSYVFWYQQVLKNEFKFLISFQNENVFDETGMPKERFSAKCLPNSPCSLEIQATKLEDSAVYFCASSQRNGRGSGNTIYFGEGSWLTVV.